The 17 T cell receptor beta chains in this list originate from one sample, sequenced in a study of PD-L1 blockade in urothelial cancer. Generated by immunoSEQ multiplex PCR, the TCRdb table keeps only in-frame clones and is missing some. The table lists fewer than 130,000 clones, approximately 85% of them singletons. The source material was PBMCs, sampled around atezolizumab (anti-PD-L1) treatment. The receptors come from a man between 45 and 60 years old with urothelial cancer.

V usage is TRBV9 and J usage is TRBJ2-5, with 11 nucleotides matching TRBD2. V lost 3 bases and J lost 3; bases outside the gene matches: 4. This CDR3 spans 15 amino acids. Germline values: CDR1 SGDLS, CDR2 YYNGEE. CDR3: CASSAGTSGKETQYF. CDR3 DNA: TGTGCCAGCAGCGCCGGGACTAGCGGTAAAGAGACCCAGTACTTC.

This chain joins TRBV19 and TRBJ1-1; D is possibly TRBD1 (6 bases). Trimming left V 0 bases short and J 4 bases short, with 9 bases between. Germline lookup yields CDR1 LNHDA and CDR2 SQIVND (reference sequence). This CDR3 comprises 14 residues. CDR3 in amino acids: CASSIDGGGTEAFF. In DNA form, the CDR3 reads TGTGCCAGTAGTATAGATGGGGGCGGCACTGAAGCTTTCTTT.

In its sample, this clone was seen once. V is TRBV29-1 and J is TRBJ2-3, with D possibly TRBD2 on 6 matching bases. The V end was cut by 7 bases, the J end by 2 bases, with 13 bases between. The CDR3 covers 13 residues. The germline gives CDR1 SQVTM, CDR2 ANQGSEA. CDR3 sequence: CSAFGGFTDTQYF. CDR3 nucleotide sequence: TGCAGCGCCTTCGGGGGATTCACAGATACGCAGTATTTT.

The V gene is TRBV5-4, the J gene TRBJ1-2, with D possibly TRBD1 on 5 matching bases. There are 14 residues in the CDR3. Trimming took off 4 bases at V and 1 base at J, with 11 bases between the two ends. Germline V gene sequence: CDR1 SGHNT, CDR2 YYREEE (reference sequence). The CDR3 DNA follows: TGTGCCAGCAGCCTCTCGACAGATAACTATGGCTACACCTTC. The encoded protein is CASSLSTDNYGYTF.

The V call is TRBV21-1, the J call TRBJ2-7; the table's D call of TRBD2 was not tested on the DNA. TRBV21-1 is shown as a pseudogene. The CDR3 totals 11 residues. The CDR3 region has the DNA TGTGCCAGCACTACGAGTAACGAGCAGTACTTC. Residues: CASTTSNEQYF.

The chain combines TRBV5-6 with TRBJ2-7; TRBD1 agrees at 9 bases. The V gene's germline CDR1 is SGHDT and CDR2 YYEEEE. V shed 0 bases and J 0 bases; nucleotides not matched to a gene: 4. The CDR3 is 16 residues long. CDR3 coding DNA: TGTGCCAGCAGCTTGGTTCGGACAGGGGACTCCTACGAGCAGTACTTC. This sequence encodes CASSLVRTGDSYEQYF.

This rearrangement joins TRBV6-4 to TRBJ1-2; TRBD1 matches 11 bases. CDR1 MRHNA and CDR2 SNTAGT come from the germline V gene. V lost 3 bases to trimming and J lost 11 bases; unmatched junction nucleotides: 5. The CDR3 sequence is 13 residues long. Here the CDR3 DNA reads TGTGCCAGCAGTGAAACCGGGACAGGGGGGTACACCTTC. It yields the protein CASSETGTGGYTF.

The chain recombines TRBV6-5 with TRBJ1-5, with D perhaps TRBD1 (5 bases). CDR1 is MNHEY and CDR2 is SVGAGI in the germline V gene. The CDR3 runs 14 residues. With 6 bases removed from V and 0 bases from J, the gap between germline ends came to 9 bases. CDR3 sequence: CASSRDFSNQPQHF. The CDR3 DNA sequence: TGTGCCAGCAGCCGGGACTTTAGCAATCAGCCCCAGCATTTT.

The chain joins TRBV5-6 to TRBJ2-6; D possibly corresponds to TRBD2 (7 bases). CDR1 and CDR2 (germline): SGHDT, YYEEEE. CDR3 length: 17 amino acids. The ends were cut back, 4 bases at V and 2 bases at J, with 16 bases in the middle. Here the CDR3 reads CASSPPVGGAGANVLTF. The CDR3 DNA follows: TGTGCCAGCAGCCCCCCAGTAGGGGGGGCTGGGGCCAACGTCCTGACTTTC.

The CDR3 loop is CASSLQAGLNIQYF. The CDR3 DNA sequence: TGTGCCAGCAGCTTGCAAGCGGGACTAAACATTCAGTACTTC. This chain links TRBV5-4 with TRBJ2-4, with 7 nucleotides matching TRBD2. V shed 1 base, J shed 6 bases, and the junction held 4 bases outside the gene matches. Germline CDR1 is SGHNT and CDR2 is YYREEE (reference sequence). The CDR3 has 14 amino acids.

The chain carries TRBV9 and TRBJ2-3; no reliable D call. The V end lost 0 bases, the J end lost 2 bases, and 10 bases lay between the germline ends. The CDR3 is 15 amino acids. Germline CDR1 SGDLS, CDR2 YYNGEE. The CDR3 here is CASSVGHIITDTQYF. The CDR3 DNA is TGTGCCAGCAGCGTAGGGCACATCATCACAGATACGCAGTATTTT.

V usage is TRBV28 and J usage is TRBJ1-2, with 9 bases lining up with TRBD1. Trimming took 1 base from V and 3 from J; bases not matched to a gene: 3. The germline CDR1 and CDR2 sequences are MDHEN and SYDVKM. This CDR3 spans 15 amino acids. CDR3 nucleotides: TGTGCCAGCAGTTTATCGACAGGGGGGGACTATGGCTACACCTTC. Residues: CASSLSTGGDYGYTF.

This sequence joins TRBV19 and TRBJ1-6; maybe TRBD1 (6 bases). The length of the CDR3 is 14 residues. CDR1 is LNHDA, CDR2 SQIVND, per germline (reference sequence). V gave up 10 bases and J gave up 5 bases, with 15 bases separating them. CDR3 in amino acids: CATTSWGHNSPLHF. CDR3 bases: TGTGCCACCACTTCTTGGGGGCATAATTCACCCCTCCACTTT.

The J gene is TRBJ2-1, the V gene TRBV7-9; 10 bases are a match to TRBD1. The CDR3 is 16 amino acids. The ends lost 3 bases at V and 7 bases at J; junction bases unmatched: 9. CDR1 and CDR2 (germline): SEHNR, FQNEAQ (reference sequence). For the CDR3, the DNA is TGTGCCAGCAGCTTCCAGGGACAGGGGAAATATAATGAGCAGTTCTTC. Amino acid sequence: CASSFQGQGKYNEQFF.

This clone was detected many times. The chain has TRBV9 and TRBJ1-1; D is perhaps TRBD1 (5 bases). Trimming left V 6 bases short and J 1 base short, with 13 bases between. From germline, CDR1 is SGDLS and CDR2 YYNGEE. CDR3 length equals 14 residues. CDR3 sequence: CASTPWGENTEAFF. The CDR3 region has the DNA TGTGCCAGCACCCCATGGGGGGAGAACACTGAAGCTTTCTTT.

The chain recombines TRBV5-1 with TRBJ2-7, with TRBD1 identical over 9 bases. After removal of 7 bases from V and 3 bases from J, the junction contained 11 bases not matched to a gene. In germline, CDR1 is SGHRS, CDR2 YFSETQ. This CDR3 is 15 amino acids long. The CDR3 sequence: CASDSTGTGSYEQYF. Written as DNA, the CDR3 is TGCGCCAGCGATTCCACCGGGACAGGGAGCTACGAGCAGTACTTC.

This chain uses TRBV19 with TRBJ2-1; TRBD1 aligns across 9 bases. J lost 0 bases, V lost 4 bases, and 7 bases had no gene match. Germline lookup yields CDR1 LNHDA and CDR2 SQIVND (reference sequence). The CDR3 is 17 amino acids. The CDR3 coding sequence is TGTGCCAGTAGTACCGGGACAGGGCTAAGCTCCTACAATGAGCAGTTCTTC. This gives the protein CASSTGTGLSSYNEQFF.